This TCR beta chain was sequenced in a study of blood T cell repertoires in COVID-19. Across the study: Samples taken during acute and convalescent COVID-19 were collected in the United States, Italy and Spain. The analysed material was cDNA or gDNA that came from T cells, B-cell-depleted T cells, or PBMCs.

CDR1 is LGHDT, CDR2 YNNKEL, per germline (reference sequence). The V and J ends lost 6 bases and 0 bases respectively, with 9 bases between them. The CDR3 has 13 amino acids. Using immunoSEQ multiplex PCR, the repertoire was profiled, and TCRdb retains in-frame clones only, with some absent. The profile shows more than 200,000 clones, roughly 91% of them singletons. The sequence was collected from a woman under 40 who had recovered from COVID-19. The rearrangement joins TRBV3-1 (or the pseudogene TRBV3-2) to TRBJ2-7; D unclear. Input material: PBMCs or T cells enriched from blood (not recorded which). This CDR3 is CASSLASSYEQYF. The CDR3 nucleotides read TGTGCCAGCAGTTTGGCATCCTCCTACGAGCAGTACTTC.